Shown below are 5 T cell receptor beta chains from a single sample sequenced in a study of T-cell reconstitution after alpha-beta-depleted transplantation in children. Unique molecular identifiers were incorporated during preparation of the TCRbeta library. TCRdb called the PCR reads again in MiXCR, with one record for every CDR3 protein. The sample consists of around 670,000 distinct CDR3 sequences, roughly 14% of them appearing once. The input for sequencing was PBMCs, taken before TCRalphabeta/CD19-depleted stem cell transplant. These receptor sequences come from a girl between 2 and 10 years old with congenital amegakaryocytic thrombocytopenia, due to receive a stem cell transplant.

This clonotype has ten or more counts. This chain uses TRBV11-2 with TRBJ2-1; 9 nucleotides match TRBD2. There are 17 residues in the CDR3. V lost 2 bases, J lost 13 bases, and 18 bases stayed unmatched. Germline V gives CDR1 SGHAT, CDR2 FQNNGV. DNA for the CDR3: TGTGCCAGCAGCTTAACCTACGTGCGGGAGGGCCTTTCGTTTCAGTTCTTC. Translated, it gives CASSLTYVREGLSFQFF.

This clonotype has a count of ten or more. The J gene is TRBJ2-3, the V gene TRBV5-1, with 8 bases lining up with TRBD1. There are 16 residues in the CDR3. V lost 1 base and J lost 4; bases outside the gene matches: 8. CDR1 and CDR2 from the germline V gene are SGHRS and YFSETQ. The CDR3 loop reads CASSLLPGGVSDTQYF. CDR3 nucleotides: TGCGCCAGCAGCTTGCTTCCAGGGGGCGTCTCAGATACGCAGTATTTT.

There are many counts of this clonotype. The CDR3 here is CSATLPGAKNIQYF. As DNA, the CDR3 is TGCAGTGCTACCTTGCCTGGGGCCAAAAACATTCAGTACTTC. This chain uses TRBV20-1 with TRBJ2-4; D uncertain. Germline CDR1 DFQATT, CDR2 SNEGSKA (reference sequence). The CDR3 is 14 residues long. With 4 bases removed from V and 1 base from J, the gap between germline ends came to 11 bases.

This clonotype was detected ten times or more. This chain joins TRBV24-1 and TRBJ1-1; a weak D match, TRBD1 (6 bases). The CDR3 consists of 16 residues. The germline CDR1 and CDR2 sequences are KGHDR and SFDVKD. With 2 bases removed from V and 3 bases from J, the gap between germline ends came to 15 bases. CDR3 loop: CATSDSPRGEDTEAFF. The CDR3 bases are TGTGCCACCAGTGATTCCCCTAGGGGGGAGGACACTGAAGCTTTCTTT.

This clonotype was found many times. The V and J genes are TRBV27 and TRBJ2-7, with TRBD2 matching over 7 bases. Germline V gene lookup returns CDR1 MNHEY and CDR2 SMNVEV (reference sequence). CDR3 size: 16 residues. Trimming removed 2 bases from V and 5 bases from J; junction bases left unmatched: 12. The CDR3 loop reads CASSLSLAGRENEQYF. The CDR3 DNA reads as TGTGCCAGCAGTTTAAGTCTCGCAGGGAGGGAAAACGAGCAGTACTTC.